This TCR beta chain emerged from a study of blood T cells in healthy people across ages. Study context: Template switching caught about one barcoded beta molecule for each two T cells. Study results and limitations: In the absence of known donor CMV status, changes in expanded clonotypes were possibly confounded.

Concerning this clonotype itself: The antigen is not known.

Using a J-beta primer mix together with a sample-barcoded 5' primer, a second PCR was run for roughly 7 to 12 cycles. TCRdb reprocessed the 5' RACE reads via MiXCR and lists one record per CDR3 protein. The data hold hundreds of thousands of distinct CDR3 sequences, with more than 50% observed a single time. Between the trimmed V and J ends, which lost 4 bases and 6 bases, there was a span of 16 bases. The V gene's germline CDR1 is SEHNR and CDR2 FQNEAQ (reference sequence). The CDR3 consists of 14 residues. The source is a man aged 40-49 years in good health. The chain links TRBV7-9 to TRBJ2-7; possibly TRBD1 for D (5 bases). The sequenced sample was blood. In DNA form, the CDR3 reads TGTGCCAGCAGCTCCCAGGGAATCGCAGGCGAGCAGTACTTC. This gives the protein CASSSQGIAGEQYF. Variable domain in full (rest from reference TRBV7-9 and TRBJ2-7): DTGVSQNPRHKITKRGQNVTFRCDPISEHNRLYWYRQTLGQGPEFLTYFQNEAQLEKSRLLSDRFSAERPKGSFSTLEIQRTEQGDSAMYLCASSSQGIAGEQYFGPGTRLTVT.